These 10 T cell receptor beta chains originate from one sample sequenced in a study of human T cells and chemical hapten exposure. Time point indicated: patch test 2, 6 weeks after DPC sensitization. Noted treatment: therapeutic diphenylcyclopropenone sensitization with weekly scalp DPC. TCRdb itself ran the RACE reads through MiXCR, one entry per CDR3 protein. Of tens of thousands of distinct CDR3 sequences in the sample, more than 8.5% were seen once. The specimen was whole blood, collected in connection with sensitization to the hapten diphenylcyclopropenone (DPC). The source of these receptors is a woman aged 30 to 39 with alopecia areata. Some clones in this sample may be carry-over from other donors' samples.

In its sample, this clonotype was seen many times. The chain's CDR3 is CASSYPPSGRAVNEQFF. CDR3 DNA sequence: TGTGCCAGCAGTTACCCCCCTAGCGGGAGGGCCGTAAATGAGCAGTTCTTC. The chain links TRBV6-6 to TRBJ2-1, with 12 bases matching TRBD2. Germline lookup yields CDR1 MNHNY and CDR2 SVGAGI (reference sequence). This CDR3 contains 17 residues. The junction had 9 bases not matched to a gene; V was cut back by 2 bases and J by 7 bases.

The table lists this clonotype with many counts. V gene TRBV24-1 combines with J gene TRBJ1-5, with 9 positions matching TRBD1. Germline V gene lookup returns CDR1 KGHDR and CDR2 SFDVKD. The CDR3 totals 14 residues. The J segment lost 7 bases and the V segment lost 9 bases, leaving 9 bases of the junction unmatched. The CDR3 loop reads CATGTGLLGQPQHF. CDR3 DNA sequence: TGTGCCACCGGGACAGGGCTCTTGGGGCAGCCCCAGCATTTT.

The DNA of the CDR3 is TGTGCCAGCCTAGGGACCGAGAATTCACCCCTCCACTTT. It yields the protein CASLGTENSPLHF. The J gene is TRBJ1-6, the V gene TRBV2; TRBD1 might be the D (5 bases). Trimming left V 8 bases short and J 7 bases short, with 12 bases between. CDR3 length: 13 amino acids. The germline V gene encodes CDR1 SNHLY and CDR2 FYNNEI.

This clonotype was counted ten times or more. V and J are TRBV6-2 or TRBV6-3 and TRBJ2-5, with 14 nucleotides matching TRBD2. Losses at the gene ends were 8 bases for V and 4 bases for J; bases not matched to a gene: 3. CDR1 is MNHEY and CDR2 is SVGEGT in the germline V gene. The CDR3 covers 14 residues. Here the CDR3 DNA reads TGTGCCAGCGGACTAGCGGGAGGCGGAGAGACCCAGTACTTC. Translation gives CASGLAGGGETQYF.

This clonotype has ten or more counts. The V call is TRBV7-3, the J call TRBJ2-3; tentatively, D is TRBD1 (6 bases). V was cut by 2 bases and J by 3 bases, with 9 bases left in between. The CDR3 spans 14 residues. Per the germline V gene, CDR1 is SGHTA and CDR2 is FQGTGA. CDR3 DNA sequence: TGTGCCAGCAGCTTATCAGGGGCGACAGATACGCAGTATTTT. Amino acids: CASSLSGATDTQYF. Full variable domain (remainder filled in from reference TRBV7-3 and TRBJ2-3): GAGVSQTPSNKVTEKGKYVELRCDPISGHTALYWYRQSLGQGPEFLIYFQGTGAADDSGLPNDRFFAVRPEGSVSTLKIQRTERGDSAVYLCASSLSGATDTQYFGPGTRLTVL.

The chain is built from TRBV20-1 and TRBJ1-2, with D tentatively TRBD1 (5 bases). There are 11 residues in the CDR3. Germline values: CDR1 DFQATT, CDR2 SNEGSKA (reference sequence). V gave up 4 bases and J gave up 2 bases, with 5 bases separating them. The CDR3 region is CSATGNYGYTF. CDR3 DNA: TGCAGTGCTACAGGGAACTATGGCTACACCTTC.

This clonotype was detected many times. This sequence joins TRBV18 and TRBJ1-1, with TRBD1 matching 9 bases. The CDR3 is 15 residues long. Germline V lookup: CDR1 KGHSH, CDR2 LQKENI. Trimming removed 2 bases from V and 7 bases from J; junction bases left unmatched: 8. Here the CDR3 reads CASSPGTGGDGEAFF. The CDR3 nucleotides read TGTGCCAGCTCACCAGGAACAGGGGGCGATGGTGAAGCTTTCTTT.

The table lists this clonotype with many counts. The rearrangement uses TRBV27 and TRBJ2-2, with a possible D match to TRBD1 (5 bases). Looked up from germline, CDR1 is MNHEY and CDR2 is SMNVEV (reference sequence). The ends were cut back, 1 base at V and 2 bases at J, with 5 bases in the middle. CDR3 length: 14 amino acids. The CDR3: CASSLWTNTGELFF. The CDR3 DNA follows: TGTGCCAGCAGTTTATGGACAAACACCGGGGAGCTGTTTTTT.

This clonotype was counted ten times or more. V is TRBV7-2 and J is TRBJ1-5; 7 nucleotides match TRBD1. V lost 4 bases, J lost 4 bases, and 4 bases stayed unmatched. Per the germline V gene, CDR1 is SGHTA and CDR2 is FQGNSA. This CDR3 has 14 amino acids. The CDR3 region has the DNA TGTGCCAGCAGCTCAGGGGGGTGGAATCAGCCCCAGCATTTT. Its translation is CASSSGGWNQPQHF. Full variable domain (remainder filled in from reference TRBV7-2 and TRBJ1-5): GAGVSQSPSNKVTEKGKDVELRCDPISGHTALYWYRQSLGQGLEFLIYFQGNSAPDKSGLPSDRFSAERTGGSVSTLTIQRTQQEDSAVYLCASSSGGWNQPQHFGDGTRLSIL.

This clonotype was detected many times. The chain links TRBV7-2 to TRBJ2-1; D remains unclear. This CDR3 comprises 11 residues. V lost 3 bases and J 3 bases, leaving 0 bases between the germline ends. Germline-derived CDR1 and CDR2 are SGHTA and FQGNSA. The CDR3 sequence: CASSFYNEQFF. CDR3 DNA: TGTGCCAGCAGCTTCTACAATGAGCAGTTCTTC.